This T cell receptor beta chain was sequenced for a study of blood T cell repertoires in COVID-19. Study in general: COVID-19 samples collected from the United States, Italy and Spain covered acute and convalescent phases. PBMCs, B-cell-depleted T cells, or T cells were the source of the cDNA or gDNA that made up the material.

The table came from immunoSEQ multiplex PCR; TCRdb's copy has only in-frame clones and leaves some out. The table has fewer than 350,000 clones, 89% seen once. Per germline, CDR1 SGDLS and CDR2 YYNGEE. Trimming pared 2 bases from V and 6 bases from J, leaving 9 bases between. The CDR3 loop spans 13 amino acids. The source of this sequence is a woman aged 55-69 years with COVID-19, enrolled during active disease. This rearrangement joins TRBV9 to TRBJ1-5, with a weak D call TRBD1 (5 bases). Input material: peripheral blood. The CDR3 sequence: CASSVSGIQPQHF. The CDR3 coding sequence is TGTGCCAGCAGCGTTTCAGGGATTCAGCCCCAGCATTTT. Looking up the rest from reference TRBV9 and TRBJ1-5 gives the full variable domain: DSGVTQTPKHLITATGQRVTLRCSPRSGDLSVYWYQQSLDQGLQFLIQYYNGEERAKGNILERFSAQQFPDLHSELNLSSLELGDSALYFCASSVSGIQPQHFGDGTRLSIL.